This TCR beta chain was identified in a study of radiotherapy plus CTLA-4 blockade in lung cancer. Whole-study results and caveats: There was expansion of tumor-derived TCR clones in blood after radiotherapy plus ipilimumab.

The CDR3 is 13 amino acids. V gave up 0 bases and J gave up 5 bases, with 8 bases separating them. Germline V gene data show CDR1 as GTSNPN and CDR2 as SVGIG (reference sequence). A remark on this clone: Its cognate antigen is unknown.

Using immunoSEQ multiplex PCR, the repertoire was profiled, and TCRdb retains in-frame clones only, with some absent. The sample contains some 100,000 clones, around 83% of which appear only once. The J gene is TRBJ1-5, the V gene TRBV30; TRBD1 is a possible D gene (5 bases). The sequences come from peripheral blood, collected from a patient treated with radiotherapy plus ipilimumab. This sequence was found in a human donor with non-small cell lung cancer that progressed on radiotherapy plus ipilimumab. The CDR3 region has the DNA TGTGCCTGGAGTGTAGGGGTTCATCAGCCCCAGCATTTT. This translates into CAWSVGVHQPQHF.